This T cell receptor beta chain was recorded in a study of T cell responses to AZD1222 COVID-19 vaccine. This CDR3 is 14 amino acids long. In germline, CDR1 is MNHEY, CDR2 SVGAGI. V was clipped by 6 bases and J by 6 bases, with 14 bases between them. Libraries were prepared by immunoSEQ multiplex PCR; TCRdb keeps only in-frame clonotypes and omits some of them. The repertoire includes more than 110,000 clones, 85% to 95% of them detected once, and 3.5% to 4.5% sits in the top ten. The chain carries TRBV6-5 and TRBJ2-2; D ambiguous. The sequence derives from an adult who received the AZD1222 COVID-19 vaccine. This specimen consisted of peripheral blood, obtained 28 days after the second AZD1222 dose. This CDR3 is CASRTDDVAGELFF. Written as DNA, the CDR3 is TGTGCCAGCAGAACCGATGACGTAGCCGGGGAGCTGTTTTTT.